This T cell receptor beta chain was sequenced during a study of tumor-infiltrating lymphocytes in primary liver carcinoma. Study summary: Enrolled patients were male and female, aged 30 to 69 years. Each of the samples returned roughly 3.65 to 8 million productive TCRbeta reads (a yield similar across tissue types). Study-wide results and caveats: A significantly higher top-250-clone fraction was found in tumors than in blood (p = 0.039). Tumor-adjacent and tumor-blood pairs overlapped less than tumor region pairs did.

A primer in the constant region served to generate TCR beta cDNA from roughly 450 ng of total RNA. Employing slightly modified ARM-PCR, three nested multiplex PCR rounds were run, and these gave rise to the TCR beta libraries. A C-beta reverse primer and TRBV1-TRBV30 forward primers served in each of the first two PCR rounds, at 10 cycles apiece. Each CDR3 protein gets one entry after TCRdb re-called the multiplex PCR reads with MiXCR. Of tens of thousands of distinct CDR3 sequences listed, around 66% are singletons. Per germline, CDR1 MNHEY and CDR2 SVGEGT. This CDR3 has 16 amino acids. Unsorted bulk tissue (roughly 17-34 mg) underwent RNA and DNA co-extraction. A remark on this clonotype: Antigen unknown. A read error may account for a junction end that differs from germline.

The chain carries TRBV6-2 or TRBV6-3 and TRBJ1-5; 8 bases line up with TRBD1. The clonotype was recovered from a man in his forties or fifties with primary liver carcinoma and hepatitis B virus infection. Sequencing input: tumor-adjacent normal liver tissue. The CDR3 DNA is TGTGCCAGCAGTTACCCTGGGACAGGCTCCAATCAGCCCCAACATTTT. Encoded protein: CASSYPGTGSNQPQHF.